The 6 T cell receptor beta chains reported below all come from one sample, sequenced in a study of cytomegalovirus exposure and HLA in healthy donors. A multiplex PCR was run with 60 Vbeta primers and 13 Jbeta primers. Clones were sequenced by immunoSEQ multiplex PCR, and TCRdb holds only the in-frame ones, with some missing. The table lists tens of thousands of clones, around 77% of them singletons. The sample taken for sequencing was PBMCs. The receptors stem from a man under 40 in good health and CMV-seronegative.

This clone turned up a few times. The V gene is TRBV7-2, the J gene TRBJ1-1; possible D gene TRBD1, 5 bases. In germline, CDR1 is SGHTA, CDR2 FQGNSA. Between the trimmed V and J ends, which lost 3 bases and 0 bases, there was a span of 17 bases. The CDR3 consists of 17 residues. Written as DNA, the CDR3 is TGTGCCAGCAGCTTTAATCCCCTCGGGGGGGTGAACACTGAAGCTTTCTTT. It codes for CASSFNPLGGVNTEAFF.

This clone showed up many times. V and J are TRBV9 and TRBJ2-3, with D possibly TRBD2 on 6 matching bases. Trimming left V 4 bases short and J 0 bases short, with 15 bases between. This CDR3 spans 16 amino acids. Germline loops: CDR1 SGDLS, CDR2 YYNGEE. The DNA of the CDR3 is TGTGCCAGCAGCCTGCTCGGGGGATTTAGCACAGATACGCAGTATTTT. Its translation is CASSLLGGFSTDTQYF.

The rearrangement joins TRBV9 to TRBJ2-2; 8 bases match TRBD2. Germline loops: CDR1 SGDLS, CDR2 YYNGEE. The CDR3 spans 20 residues. V gave up 7 bases and J gave up 2 bases; unmatched junction bases: 22. The CDR3 here is CASSRVGLVKRELNTGELFF. The CDR3 DNA reads TGTGCCAGCTCCCGGGTGGGACTTGTAAAGCGGGAGTTAAACACCGGGGAGCTGTTTTTT.

V gene TRBV10-3 combines with J gene TRBJ2-2; 12 positions agree with TRBD2. CDR3 length equals 18 residues. Trimming took 6 bases from V and 1 from J; bases not matched to a gene: 9. In germline, CDR1 is ENHRY, CDR2 SYGVKD. The CDR3 DNA reads as TGTGCCATCAGCCCTACTAGCGGGGGGACCCAGAACACCGGGGAGCTGTTTTTT. Encoded protein: CAISPTSGGTQNTGELFF.

The V gene is TRBV20-1, the J gene TRBJ1-2, with no clear D. From germline, CDR1 is DFQATT and CDR2 SNEGSKA (reference sequence). CDR3 length: 11 amino acids. Trimming pared 3 bases from V and 3 bases from J, leaving 5 bases between. The CDR3 here is CSASSDYGYTF. The CDR3 nucleotides read TGCAGTGCTAGCAGCGACTATGGCTACACCTTC.

The gene calls are TRBV4-2 and TRBJ2-5, with 7 bases aligning to TRBD1. J gave up 1 base and V 5 bases, and 7 bases lay outside the gene matches. The CDR3 has 15 amino acids. Per germline, CDR1 LGHNA and CDR2 YNFKEQ. The CDR3, as DNA: TGTGCCAGCAGCACACGACAGGGCCCCCAAGAGACCCAGTACTTC. This gives the protein CASSTRQGPQETQYF.